This T cell receptor (beta chain) was sequenced for a study of Graves' ophthalmopathy and Graves' hyperthyroidism. Amplification of the TCR beta CDR3 regions used RNA transcripts (as template). HTBI primers were used in a first-round RT-PCR, which preceded a second-round multiplex PCR. TCRdb analysed the multiplex PCR reads with MiXCR anew, one entry per CDR3 protein. The data contain roughly 1.1 million distinct CDR3 sequences, 35% to 40% of them singletons. The V end was cut by 1 base, the J end by 3 bases, with 10 bases between. This CDR3 has 14 amino acids. Germline CDR1 reads LGHDT; CDR2 reads YNNKEL (reference sequence).

Sequenced sample: peripheral blood or thyroid tissue (not recorded which). The source is an adult man with Graves' hyperthyroidism. The V call is TRBV3-1, the J call TRBJ2-7; weak D call: TRBD1 (5 bases). CDR3: CASSQARVVYEQYF. For the CDR3, the DNA is TGTGCCAGCAGCCAAGCCAGGGTTGTCTACGAGCAGTACTTC.